This T cell receptor beta chain is from a study of cytomegalovirus exposure and HLA in healthy donors. Study-wide results and limits: Among TCR beta chains, those listed as cytomegalovirus-associated numbered under 200.

Here immunoSEQ multiplex PCR was the method, and the copy in TCRdb shows in-frame clones only, minus some. The data show tens of thousands of clones, approximately 97% seen once. The donors were members of the roughly 130-subject validation cohort (separate from the approximately 670-subject first cohort). Trimming removed 0 bases from V and 11 bases from J, with 16 bases in between. CDR3 length: 14 residues. CDR1 is MGHRA and CDR2 is YSYEKL in the germline V gene. With regard to this clone: The target antigen is unknown.

This clonotype was obtained from a man between 18 and 29 years old in good health and CMV-seronegative. The J gene is TRBJ1-1, the V gene TRBV4-1; a possible D gene is TRBD1 (5 bases). Sequencing was done on a sample of PBMCs. The CDR3: CASSQESGGPGAFF. CDR3 sequence (DNA): TGCGCCAGCAGCCAAGAATCGGGGGGACCTGGGGCTTTCTTT.